Listed here are 23 T cell receptor beta chains from one sample, sequenced in a study of blood T cell repertoires in COVID-19. Libraries were prepared by immunoSEQ multiplex PCR; TCRdb keeps only in-frame clonotypes and omits some of them. The table shows some 670,000 clones, with about 87% occurring only once. The source material was peripheral blood. The source of these receptors is a woman aged 18 to 35 with acute or convalescent COVID-19.

In its sample, this clone was seen once. The V call is TRBV4-1, the J call TRBJ1-3; possible D gene TRBD1, 5 bases. The CDR3 is 15 amino acids. The V gene lost 2 bases and the J gene lost 6 bases, with 14 bases spanning the gap. CDR1 is MGHRA and CDR2 is YSYEKL in the germline V gene. The CDR3 DNA reads as TGCGCCAGCAGCCAACTACAGGTGATCGAAAACACCATATATTTT. Amino acids: CASSQLQVIENTIYF.

The rearrangement joins TRBV6-1 to TRBJ1-4; tentatively, D is TRBD1 (5 bases). Germline CDR1 MNHNS, CDR2 SASEGT. The V and J ends lost 1 base and 7 bases respectively, with 10 bases between them. CDR3 length: 14 residues. The CDR3 region has the DNA TGTGCCAGCAGTGAAGTGACAGACCTTGAAAAACTGTTTTTT. Translation gives CASSEVTDLEKLFF.

The V call is TRBV7-3, the J call TRBJ2-3; 8 nucleotides line up with TRBD2. CDR3 length: 16 residues. Unmatched junction bases numbered 9, after V lost 4 bases and J lost 3 bases. Germline CDR1 and CDR2: SGHTA and FQGTGA. The CDR3 DNA sequence: TGTGCCAGCAGCTCGAAGAGCGGGGGTGGGACAGATACGCAGTATTTT. It translates to CASSSKSGGGTDTQYF.

This chain joins TRBV21-1 and TRBJ1-5; no check of the table's D call, TRBD1, against the DNA was made. TRBV21-1 counts as a pseudogene. This CDR3 is built from 14 residues. The CDR3 loop is CASSRHNRVQPQHF. In DNA, the CDR3 is TGTGCCAGCAGCCGGCACAACAGGGTTCAGCCCCAGCATTTT.

This chain links TRBV2 with TRBJ1-1; D is uncertain. CDR1 and CDR2 from the germline V gene are SNHLY and FYNNEI. CDR3 length: 16 amino acids. The V end was cut by 4 bases, the J end by 0 bases, with 15 bases between. Written as DNA, the CDR3 is TGTGCCAGCAGTGTCAATTTGGAGAACATGAACACTGAAGCTTTCTTT. Its translation is CASSVNLENMNTEAFF.

J is TRBJ2-2 and V is TRBV7-9, with 11 bases fitting TRBD1. Germline CDR1 and CDR2: SEHNR and FQNEAQ (reference sequence). The CDR3 is 15 amino acids. The trim removed 5 bases at V and 4 bases at J, leaving 3 bases unmatched. The CDR3 is CASSRGQGVTGELFF. CDR3 DNA: TGTGCCAGCAGCCGGGGACAGGGGGTCACCGGGGAGCTGTTTTTT.

This chain joins TRBV6-5 and TRBJ2-3; 14 positions agree with TRBD2. CDR1 is MNHEY and CDR2 is SVGAGI in the germline V gene. V lost 10 bases, J lost 0 bases, and 3 bases stayed unmatched. The CDR3 has 15 amino acids. CDR3 nucleotides: TGTGCCACCTGGACTAGCGGGGGGAGCACAGATACGCAGTATTTT. Amino acids: CATWTSGGSTDTQYF.

The chain is built from TRBV29-1 and TRBJ2-3; 7 nucleotides align to TRBD1. The CDR3 runs 14 residues. Germline V lookup: CDR1 SQVTM, CDR2 ANQGSEA. J lost 5 bases, V lost 7 bases, and 12 bases had no gene match. The CDR3 bases are TGCAGCGCCCTCCACAGGGGTGTAGGAGATACGCAGTATTTT. Its protein is CSALHRGVGDTQYF.

This chain joins TRBV7-6 and TRBJ1-1; TRBD1 matches 8 bases. This CDR3 is 16 amino acids long. V was pared by 5 bases and J by 8 bases, with 16 bases of the junction left unmatched. CDR1 and CDR2 (germline): SGHVS, FNYEAQ. The CDR3 region is CASSHRGSWGRQEAFF. The CDR3 region has the DNA TGTGCCAGCAGCCACAGGGGGTCCTGGGGACGTCAGGAAGCTTTCTTT.

The J gene is TRBJ2-3, the V gene TRBV5-6; 10 positions agree with TRBD2. J gave up 2 bases and V 0 bases, and 6 bases lay outside the gene matches. The length of the CDR3 is 17 residues. Per germline, CDR1 SGHDT and CDR2 YYEEEE. CDR3: CASSLAQRGGPTDTQYF. CDR3 sequence (DNA): TGTGCCAGCAGCTTGGCCCAGCGGGGGGGCCCCACAGATACGCAGTATTTT.

CDR3 sequence: CASSFPAGDTDTQYF. The DNA for the CDR3 is TGCGCCAGCAGCTTTCCAGCGGGGGACACAGATACGCAGTATTTT. This chain links TRBV5-1 with TRBJ2-3; 8 nucleotides line up with TRBD2. Germline loops: CDR1 SGHRS, CDR2 YFSETQ. Germline trimming cut 2 bases from V and 2 bases from J; bases unmatched to any gene: 4. The CDR3 is 15 amino acids.

The sample holds one count of this clone. The chain joins TRBV14 to TRBJ1-6; 7 nucleotides agree with TRBD1. The V gene end was trimmed by 7 bases and the J gene end by 3 bases; junction bases not matched to a gene: 12. Germline loops: CDR1 SGHDN, CDR2 FVKESK. This CDR3 is 17 amino acids long. The CDR3 loop is CASKPTGASNYNSPLHF. CDR3 DNA: TGTGCCAGCAAACCTACAGGGGCTAGTAACTATAATTCACCCCTCCACTTT.

V is TRBV7-8 and J is TRBJ1-2, with 9 bases matching TRBD1. The CDR3 runs 15 residues. V was pared by 2 bases and J by 4 bases, with 5 bases of the junction left unmatched. The V gene's germline CDR1 is SGHVS and CDR2 FQNEAQ. The CDR3, as DNA: TGTGCCAGCAGCTTAACAGGGGGCGTTGGCTATGGCTACACCTTC. Its translation: CASSLTGGVGYGYTF.

V usage is TRBV5-1 and J usage is TRBJ2-7, with 7 bases aligning to TRBD2. J gave up 3 bases and V 5 bases, and 8 bases lay outside the gene matches. The CDR3 has 14 amino acids. The germline V gene has CDR1 SGHRS and CDR2 YFSETQ. The CDR3 reads CASSLSGGDYEQYF. The CDR3 DNA follows: TGCGCCAGCAGTCTCTCGGGGGGAGACTACGAGCAGTACTTC.

The chain couples TRBV7-3 to TRBJ1-1; tentatively, D is TRBD1 (6 bases). The CDR3 has 11 amino acids. CDR1 SGHTA and CDR2 FQGTGA come from the germline V gene. The V gene lost 2 bases and the J gene lost 8 bases, with 6 bases spanning the gap. The CDR3 DNA sequence: TGTGCCAGCAGCTTAGGGGGCGAAGCTTTCTTT. Protein: CASSLGGEAFF.

The chain uses TRBV14 and TRBJ2-7; 9 positions agree with TRBD1. J gave up 4 bases and V 3 bases, and 7 bases lay outside the gene matches. The CDR3 consists of 15 residues. The germline gives CDR1 SGHDN, CDR2 FVKESK. CDR3 protein: CASSQGTGYWYEQYF. DNA of the CDR3: TGTGCCAGCAGCCAGGGGACAGGGTATTGGTACGAGCAGTACTTC. The full variable domain, with the rest looked up from reference TRBV14 and TRBJ2-7, is EAGVTQFPSHSVIEKGQTVTLRCDPISGHDNLYWYRRVMGKEIKFLLHFVKESKQDESGMPNNRFLAERTGGTYSTLKVQPAELEDSGVYFCASSQGTGYWYEQYFGPGTRLTVT.

The chain is built from TRBV5-1 and TRBJ2-5, with 7 bases identical to TRBD2. J gave up 1 base and V 4 bases, and 4 bases lay outside the gene matches. Germline values: CDR1 SGHRS, CDR2 YFSETQ. The CDR3 has 14 residues. The CDR3 sequence is CASSRRGVQETQYF. CDR3 bases: TGCGCCAGCAGCCGCCGGGGGGTCCAAGAGACCCAGTACTTC.

V and J are TRBV12-3 or TRBV12-4 and TRBJ1-1; possibly TRBD1 for D (5 bases). CDR3 length: 12 amino acids. Trimming cost V 7 bases and J 5 bases, with 11 bases left between them. CDR3 sequence: CASTPGVTEAFF. DNA of the CDR3: TGTGCCAGCACCCCGGGGGTAACTGAAGCTTTCTTT.

This chain connects TRBV6-2 or TRBV6-3 to TRBJ1-2; D is uncertain. Trimming removed 2 bases from V and 4 bases from J, with 8 bases in between. The CDR3 covers 13 residues. Germline CDR1 and CDR2: MNHEY and SVGEGT. The CDR3 spells CASSYTGSYGYTF. CDR3 nucleotide sequence: TGTGCCAGCAGTTACACGGGAAGCTATGGCTACACCTTC.

This clone showed up just a few times. This chain joins TRBV29-1 and TRBJ1-4, with D uncertain. This CDR3 is 12 amino acids long. Trimming removed 7 bases from V and 8 bases from J, with 14 bases in between. The germline V gene has CDR1 SQVTM and CDR2 ANQGSEA. Written as DNA, the CDR3 is TGCAGCGGCCTCTATCCGGGGGAAAAACTGTTTTTT. Protein product: CSGLYPGEKLFF.

V usage is TRBV5-6 and J usage is TRBJ1-6; TRBD1 agrees at 9 bases. V shed 4 bases and J 10 bases; nucleotides not matched to a gene: 9. The CDR3 is made up of 15 amino acids. Germline V CDR1 and CDR2: SGHDT, YYEEEE. The CDR3 sequence is CASSLGQGSSSPLHF. The CDR3 DNA reads TGTGCCAGCAGCCTAGGACAGGGGTCTTCGTCACCCCTCCACTTT. The whole variable domain, remainder taken from reference TRBV5-6 and TRBJ1-6, is DAGVTQSPTHLIKTRGQQVTLRCSPKSGHDTVSWYQQALGQGPQFIFQYYEEEERQRGNFPDRFSGHQFPNYSSELNVNALLLGDSALYLCASSLGQGSSSPLHFGNGTRLTVT.

The chain combines TRBV6-1 with TRBJ1-5; 7 nucleotides line up with TRBD1. V shed 2 bases and J 1 base; nucleotides not matched to a gene: 8. This CDR3 is built from 17 residues. Germline assignment: CDR1 MNHNS and CDR2 SASEGT. CDR3 in DNA: TGTGCCAGCAGTGAACCCTCGGACAGGAGGAGCAATCAGCCCCAGCATTTT. Translating gives CASSEPSDRRSNQPQHF.

The genes are TRBV7-8 and TRBJ2-3; 11 nucleotides agree with TRBD2. V dropped 2 bases and J dropped 0; count of bases not matched to a gene: 10. The CDR3 totals 19 residues. Germline CDR1 and CDR2: SGHVS and FQNEAQ. This CDR3 reads CASSLTSGGLISSTDTQYF. The DNA of the CDR3 is TGTGCCAGCAGCTTAACTAGCGGGGGCCTGATCTCTAGCACAGATACGCAGTATTTT.